These 22 T cell receptor beta chains share one sample of origin, sequenced in a study of PD-1 blockade in classical Hodgkin lymphoma. The assay was immunoSEQ multiplex PCR, and TCRdb's table has in-frame clones only and misses some. Among 80,000 to 100,000 clones, around 93% were seen once, and the ten largest hold under 2%. The time point denotes: cycle 4 day 1 (C4D1), after 6 weeks of nivolumab. Each patient relapsed following autologous stem cell transplantation, and prior brentuximab vedotin exposure differed. This specimen was peripheral blood mononuclear cells (PBMCs), taken before the fourth cycle of nivolumab. The receptors here all came from a human donor with classical Hodgkin lymphoma.

Remarks on this clone: One junction end does not reproduce the germline sequence, and a read error may be involved. V and J are TRBV7-7 and TRBJ2-7; 8 nucleotides match TRBD2. Germline V CDR1 and CDR2: SSHAT, FNYEAQ (reference sequence). The CDR3 extends over 16 amino acids. For the CDR3, the DNA is TGTGCTAGCAGCGCTCTCCTTGCGGGGGGCCCAGGCGAGCAGTACTTC. Translated: CASSALLAGGPGEQYF.

This chain joins TRBV28 and TRBJ1-2; D is perhaps TRBD1 (6 bases). This CDR3 comprises 14 residues. CDR1 and CDR2 (germline): MDHEN, SYDVKM. V lost 5 bases and J 5 bases, leaving 15 bases between the germline ends. The CDR3 protein is CASSQITGFYGYTF. DNA for the CDR3: TGTGCCAGCAGTCAAATCACAGGGTTTTATGGCTACACCTTC.

The V call is TRBV5-5, the J call TRBJ2-7; D tentatively fits TRBD1 or TRBD2 (6 bases each). Germline-derived CDR1 and CDR2 are SGHKS and YYEKEE (reference sequence). This CDR3 region has 19 residues. V was pared by 0 bases and J by 2 bases, with 24 bases between. The CDR3 bases are TGTGCCAGCAGCTTGGCCATTGGGACACCCCGGGGGTCGACCTACGAGCAGTACTTC. This codes for CASSLAIGTPRGSTYEQYF.

This clone was seen only a few times. This chain connects TRBV30 to TRBJ1-1; weak D call: TRBD1 (5 bases). This CDR3 region has 14 residues. Trimming removed 4 bases at V and 4 bases at J, with 16 bases between. Germline V gene lookup returns CDR1 GTSNPN and CDR2 SVGIG (reference sequence). The CDR3 spells CAWTGAGRFTEAFF. The CDR3, as DNA: TGTGCCTGGACCGGAGCAGGGAGGTTCACTGAAGCTTTCTTT.

The V call is TRBV7-3, the J call TRBJ2-6; 11 bases are shared with TRBD2. J gave up 3 bases and V 3 bases, and 7 bases lay outside the gene matches. The germline V gene encodes CDR1 SGHTA and CDR2 FQGTGA. CDR3 length: 18 residues. The CDR3 loop is CASSLPSGRTSGANVLTF. CDR3 DNA sequence: TGTGCCAGCAGCTTGCCTAGCGGGAGGACCAGTGGGGCCAACGTCCTGACTTTC.

Written as DNA, the CDR3 is TGTGCCAGCAGTTTGTTGGGTTCCGGCCGGGACTCCTACCGAGAGACCCAGTACTTC. Its protein product is CASSLLGSGRDSYRETQYF. The rearrangement uses TRBV28 and TRBJ2-5, with D perhaps matching TRBD2 (6 bases). Trimming cost V 3 bases and J 4 bases, with 27 bases left between them. This CDR3 has 19 residues. In germline, CDR1 is MDHEN, CDR2 SYDVKM.

This chain links TRBV27 with TRBJ2-2; 7 bases line up with TRBD2. CDR1 MNHEY and CDR2 SMNVEV come from the germline V gene (reference sequence). The CDR3 has 18 residues. V was pared by 4 bases and J by 4 bases, with 15 bases of the junction left unmatched. The CDR3, as DNA: TGTGCCAGCAGTTCCCAACATCTAGCGGAGCCGCTCACCGGGGAGCTGTTTTTT. This encodes CASSSQHLAEPLTGELFF.

The V call is TRBV11-3, the J call TRBJ2-7; TRBD2 matches at 10 bases. The CDR3 extends over 17 amino acids. V shed 0 bases, J shed 4 bases, and the junction held 9 bases outside the gene matches. Germline V gene data show CDR1 as SGHNT and CDR2 as YENEEA. The CDR3 DNA reads as TGTGCCAGCAGCTTAGATCTCGCGTCTAGCGGGAGTTACGAGCAGTACTTC. Its translation: CASSLDLASSGSYEQYF.

This chain joins TRBV28 and TRBJ1-2, with 7 bases lining up with TRBD1. Germline-derived CDR1 and CDR2 are MDHEN and SYDVKM. V shed 6 bases and J 5 bases; nucleotides not matched to a gene: 15. The CDR3 consists of 16 residues. DNA of the CDR3: TGTGCCAGCAGCCCCGTAACGGGACAGCCCTGGTATGGCTACACCTTC. Translated: CASSPVTGQPWYGYTF.

V is TRBV7-9 and J is TRBJ2-1, with TRBD2 matching over 8 bases. The CDR3 loop spans 16 amino acids. CDR1 is SEHNR, CDR2 FQNEAQ, per germline (reference sequence). Germline trimming cut 4 bases from V and 0 bases from J; bases unmatched to any gene: 5. This CDR3 reads CASSSSGPSSYNEQFF. The CDR3 coding sequence is TGTGCCAGCAGCTCTAGCGGGCCCAGCTCCTACAATGAGCAGTTCTTC. Looking up the rest from reference TRBV7-9 and TRBJ2-1 gives the full variable domain: DTGVSQNPRHKITKRGQNVTFRCDPISEHNRLYWYRQTLGQGPEFLTYFQNEAQLEKSRLLSDRFSAERPKGSFSTLEIQRTEQGDSAMYLCASSSSGPSSYNEQFFGPGTRLTVL.

V gene TRBV19 combines with J gene TRBJ2-5; 10 bases align to TRBD1. Per germline, CDR1 LNHDA and CDR2 SQIVND (reference sequence). The trim removed 7 bases at V and 3 bases at J, leaving 2 bases unmatched. This CDR3 has 13 amino acids. In DNA, the CDR3 is TGTGCCAGTAAAGGACAGGGGGAAGAGACCCAGTACTTC. This gives the protein CASKGQGEETQYF.

The chain uses TRBV7-9 and TRBJ2-7; 11 bases are shared with TRBD2. Germline V gene sequence: CDR1 SEHNR, CDR2 FQNEAQ (reference sequence). The trim removed 5 bases at V and 2 bases at J, leaving 5 bases unmatched. The CDR3 totals 15 residues. Here the CDR3 reads CASSPTSGRTYEQYF. CDR3 DNA: TGTGCCAGCAGCCCTACTAGCGGGAGAACCTACGAGCAGTACTTC.

This rearrangement joins TRBV11-1 to TRBJ1-1; 7 nucleotides match TRBD1. Germline V CDR1 and CDR2: SGHAT, FQDESV (reference sequence). V gave up 1 base and J gave up 4 bases; unmatched junction bases: 3. This CDR3 has 14 amino acids. CDR3 sequence: CASSLVDRLTEAFF. The CDR3 DNA is TGTGCCAGCAGCTTAGTGGACAGGCTCACTGAAGCTTTCTTT.

This chain links TRBV7-3 with TRBJ2-1; tentative D call: TRBD2 (5 bases). The germline V gene has CDR1 SGHTA and CDR2 FQGTGA. V lost 1 base to trimming and J lost 5 bases, with 21 bases between them. The CDR3 spans 18 residues. The CDR3 is CASSLRGGLAFSDNEQFF. In DNA form, the CDR3 reads TGTGCCAGCAGCTTAAGGGGTGGGCTAGCTTTTAGCGACAATGAGCAGTTCTTC.

V usage is TRBV19 and J usage is TRBJ2-7; 10 positions agree with TRBD1. Germline V gene lookup returns CDR1 LNHDA and CDR2 SQIVND (reference sequence). V shed 5 bases and J 1 base; nucleotides not matched to a gene: 2. This CDR3 has 14 residues. The CDR3 protein is CASSGQGGSYEQYF. CDR3 sequence (DNA): TGTGCCAGTAGTGGACAGGGGGGGTCCTACGAGCAGTACTTC. Combining the CDR3 with reference TRBV19 and TRBJ2-7 gives the whole variable domain DGGITQSPKYLFRKEGQNVTLSCEQNLNHDAMYWYRQDPGQGLRLIYYSQIVNDFQKGDIAEGYSVSREKKESFPLTVTSAQKNPTAFYLCASSGQGGSYEQYFGPGTRLTVT.

Remarks on this clone: The same CDR3 also results from other DNA sequences found in this sample. The chain couples TRBV2 to TRBJ1-1; perhaps TRBD1 as D (5 bases). The CDR3 extends over 16 amino acids. The V end was cut by 4 bases, the J end by 1 base, with 16 bases between. Germline CDR1 reads SNHLY; CDR2 reads FYNNEI. The CDR3 nucleotides read TGTGCCAGCAGTGGGGGGGAGGGGAATCAGAACACTGAAGCTTTCTTT. Translated, it gives CASSGGEGNQNTEAFF.

For the CDR3, the DNA is TGCGCCAGCAGCCAACCTCGACAGGGGGCGGCTTATGGCTACACCTTC. This sequence encodes CASSQPRQGAAYGYTF. V is TRBV4-1 and J is TRBJ1-2, with 10 bases that match TRBD1. The CDR3 is 16 residues long. Germline trimming cut 2 bases from V and 5 bases from J; bases unmatched to any gene: 8. Germline V gene lookup returns CDR1 MGHRA and CDR2 YSYEKL.

V usage is TRBV18 and J usage is TRBJ2-3; D uncertain. This CDR3 has 15 residues. Per germline, CDR1 KGHSH and CDR2 LQKENI. V lost 3 bases, J lost 6 bases, and 16 bases lay in between. In DNA, the CDR3 is TGTGCCAGCTCACCCCAGACTCGAAACACTGATACGCAGTATTTT. Its protein product is CASSPQTRNTDTQYF.

The rearrangement joins TRBV28 to TRBJ2-1, with 7 bases fitting TRBD2. The CDR3 sequence is 18 residues long. CDR1 MDHEN and CDR2 SYDVKM come from the germline V gene. V was clipped by 3 bases and J by 13 bases; unmatched bases: 24. The CDR3: CASSFLADRSRGFGEQFF. The CDR3 coding sequence is TGTGCCAGCAGTTTCCTAGCGGACCGTTCGAGAGGTTTCGGTGAACAGTTCTTC.

The genes are TRBV6-4 and TRBJ1-1; TRBD1 agrees at 7 bases. V gave up 4 bases and J gave up 1 base; unmatched junction bases: 12. Germline V gene lookup returns CDR1 MRHNA and CDR2 SNTAGT. The CDR3 is 17 residues long. The CDR3 sequence: CASSAPGETGKNTEAFF. The CDR3 DNA reads TGTGCCAGCAGTGCCCCGGGGGAGACAGGGAAGAACACTGAAGCTTTCTTT.

The chain employs TRBV28 and TRBJ2-7; D is ambiguous. Between the trimmed V and J ends, which lost 1 base and 0 bases, there was a span of 13 bases. Germline lookup yields CDR1 MDHEN and CDR2 SYDVKM. The length of the CDR3 is 16 residues. For the CDR3, the DNA is TGTGCCAGCAGTTTATTCTTGAAGGGCTCCTCCTACGAGCAGTACTTC. As protein: CASSLFLKGSSYEQYF.

For the CDR3, the DNA is TGTGCCAGCAGTTACCCCGGGACTAGCGGGAGTTGGAGGAATGAGCAGTTCTTC. Protein product: CASSYPGTSGSWRNEQFF. The gene calls are TRBV28 and TRBJ2-1, with 14 bases fitting TRBD2. J gave up 7 bases and V 4 bases, and 12 bases lay outside the gene matches. The CDR3 totals 18 residues. Germline V gene sequence: CDR1 MDHEN, CDR2 SYDVKM.